Shown below are 5 T cell receptor beta chains from a single sample sequenced in a study of blood T cell repertoires in COVID-19. Libraries were prepared by immunoSEQ multiplex PCR; TCRdb keeps only in-frame clonotypes and omits some of them. The sample includes 250,000 or so clones, about 87% of them seen just once. The sample consisted of PBMCs or T cells enriched from blood (not recorded which). The receptors shown here come from a woman aged 40 to 49 who had been exposed to COVID-19.

The CDR3 sequence is CASSWPDREGSYEQYF. The DNA of the CDR3 is TGCGCCAGCAGCTGGCCGGACAGGGAAGGGTCCTACGAGCAGTACTTC. V gene TRBV5-1 combines with J gene TRBJ2-7; 8 bases fit TRBD1. V was pared by 3 bases and J by 1 base, with 9 bases of the junction left unmatched. This CDR3 is 16 amino acids long. Germline V gene lookup returns CDR1 SGHRS and CDR2 YFSETQ.

The rearrangement joins TRBV2 to TRBJ2-1; D perhaps matches TRBD2 (5 bases). This CDR3 region has 11 residues. The ends were cut back, 3 bases at V and 10 bases at J, with 7 bases in the middle. The germline V gene has CDR1 SNHLY and CDR2 FYNNEI. For the CDR3, the DNA is TGTGCCAGCAGTGACGGCGGGGAGCAGTTCTTC. It translates to CASSDGGEQFF.

Of note for this clone: This sample includes further DNA sequences coding for the same CDR3. The chain links TRBV28 to TRBJ2-7; 7 bases are a match to TRBD1. The CDR3 is 12 amino acids. Looked up from germline, CDR1 is MDHEN and CDR2 is SYDVKM. J gave up 7 bases and V 6 bases, and 6 bases lay outside the gene matches. DNA for the CDR3: TGTGCCAGCAGCTCACAGGGGTGGGAGCAGTACTTC. Residues: CASSSQGWEQYF.

The genes are TRBV6-1 and TRBJ2-7, with D possibly being TRBD1 (5 bases). The ends were cut back, 0 bases at V and 4 bases at J, with 13 bases in the middle. The germline gives CDR1 MNHNS, CDR2 SASEGT. This CDR3 is built from 15 residues. CDR3 amino acids: CASSEAEGAPYEQYV. CDR3 nucleotides: TGTGCCAGCAGTGAAGCCGAAGGGGCTCCTTACGAGCAGTACGTC.

V usage is TRBV7-7 and J usage is TRBJ2-2; weak D call: TRBD2 (6 bases). V dropped 5 bases and J dropped 7 bases, with 11 bases sitting between them. CDR3 size: 13 residues. CDR1 and CDR2 (germline): SSHAT, FNYEAQ (reference sequence). As DNA, the CDR3 is TGTGCCAGCAGCCCCGCCGGGGGCGGGGAGCTGTTTTTT. Amino acids: CASSPAGGGELFF. Variable domain in full (rest from reference TRBV7-7 and TRBJ2-2): GAGVSQSPRYKVTKRGQDVTLRCDPISSHATLYWYQQALGQGPEFLTYFNYEAQPDKSGLPSDRFSAERPEGSISTLTIQRTEQRDSAMYRCASSPAGGGELFFGEGSRLTVL.